These 25 T cell receptor beta chains share one sample of origin, sequenced in a study of human T cells and chemical hapten exposure. Time point specified: pre-sensitization, week 0. Treatment denoted: therapeutic diphenylcyclopropenone sensitization with weekly scalp DPC. TCRdb called the RACE reads again in MiXCR, with one record for every CDR3 protein. The table has about 80,000 distinct CDR3 sequences, roughly 15% seen once. The sample in question was whole blood, obtained in connection with sensitization to the hapten diphenylcyclopropenone (DPC). These TCRs come from a woman aged 50 to 60 with alopecia areata. Some clones in this sample may be carry-over from other donors' samples.

The chain carries TRBV6-5 and TRBJ2-2; D is ambiguous. Trimming pared 10 bases from V and 0 bases from J, leaving 12 bases between. This CDR3 contains 14 residues. The germline V gene encodes CDR1 MNHEY and CDR2 SVGAGI. The chain's CDR3 is CAIEDDANTGELFF. Here the CDR3 DNA reads TGTGCCATCGAGGACGACGCGAACACCGGGGAGCTGTTTTTT.

The J gene is TRBJ2-3, the V gene TRBV2; D is unclear. Germline CDR1 is SNHLY and CDR2 is FYNNEI. Between the trimmed V and J ends, which lost 6 bases and 4 bases, there was a span of 8 bases. The CDR3 length is 12 residues. CDR3 region: CASSKESDTQYF. In DNA form, the CDR3 reads TGTGCCAGCAGCAAGGAATCAGATACGCAGTATTTT.

This clonotype was detected a few times. This chain joins TRBV18 and TRBJ1-1; TRBD1 might be the D (5 bases). Trimming took off 7 bases at V and 6 bases at J, with 15 bases between the two ends. The V gene's germline CDR1 is KGHSH and CDR2 LQKENI. The CDR3 spans 13 residues. CDR3 in amino acids: CASLTPGSAEAFF. For the CDR3, the DNA is TGTGCCAGCTTAACCCCAGGGTCAGCTGAAGCTTTCTTT. Using reference TRBV18 and TRBJ1-1 for the parts outside the CDR3, the full variable domain is NAGVMQNPRHLVRRRGQEARLRCSPMKGHSHVYWYRQLPEEGLKFMVYLQKENIIDESGMPKERFSAEFPKEGPSILRIQQVVRGDSAAYFCASLTPGSAEAFFGQGTRLTVV.

This sequence joins TRBV27 and TRBJ2-7; D might be TRBD1 (5 bases). This CDR3 contains 13 residues. V lost 5 bases and J 3 bases, leaving 11 bases between the germline ends. Germline lookup yields CDR1 MNHEY and CDR2 SMNVEV (reference sequence). This CDR3 is CASSRQISYEQYF. The CDR3 DNA reads as TGTGCCAGCAGTCGACAGATAAGCTACGAGCAGTACTTC.

This clonotype was seen only a few times. The chain links TRBV30 to TRBJ1-5; TRBD1 matches at 11 bases. Germline values: CDR1 GTSNPN, CDR2 SVGIG (reference sequence). CDR3 length equals 15 residues. Trimming at V came to 2 bases and at J to 6 bases, leaving 6 bases not matched to a gene. The CDR3 protein is CAWSSGQGAPQPQHF. CDR3 DNA sequence: TGTGCCTGGAGTAGCGGACAGGGGGCCCCTCAGCCCCAGCATTTT.

The CDR3 DNA reads TGTGCCAGCAGCTTGTTCACTCACAATGAGCAGTTCTTC. Its protein is CASSLFTHNEQFF. The chain uses TRBV7-2 and TRBJ2-1; no reliable D call. The CDR3 runs 13 residues. The germline V and J ends were trimmed by 3 bases and 5 bases, with 8 bases remaining between them. Looked up from germline, CDR1 is SGHTA and CDR2 is FQGNSA.

In this sample, this clonotype turned up a few times. This CDR3 reads CASSLDVATDTQYF. The DNA for the CDR3 is TGTGCCAGCAGCTTAGACGTGGCTACAGATACGCAGTATTTT. The V gene is TRBV7-2, the J gene TRBJ2-3; D gene ambiguous. V lost 1 base and J lost 3, with 8 bases in between. The CDR3 length is 14 residues. Germline-derived CDR1 and CDR2 are SGHTA and FQGNSA.

This clonotype came up many times. This rearrangement joins TRBV29-1 to TRBJ2-1; either TRBD1 or TRBD2 may fit D (5 bases each). Germline V lookup: CDR1 SQVTM, CDR2 ANQGSEA. V lost 8 bases, J lost 5 bases, and 16 bases lay in between. CDR3 length equals 13 residues. The CDR3 is CSLGETSNNEQFF. Here the CDR3 DNA reads TGCAGCCTAGGGGAGACTTCTAACAATGAGCAGTTCTTC.

The chain joins TRBV28 to TRBJ2-7; possibly TRBD2 for D (5 bases). CDR1 MDHEN and CDR2 SYDVKM come from the germline V gene. The ends were cut back, 7 bases at V and 4 bases at J, with 20 bases in the middle. The CDR3 consists of 15 residues. The CDR3 region has the DNA TGTGCCAGCATACCAAAGCCGGGGATGGGATACGAGCAGTACTTC. It encodes CASIPKPGMGYEQYF.

This clonotype was found a few times. The chain recombines TRBV7-6 with TRBJ1-5; D unclear. V was trimmed by 0 bases and J by 10 bases, leaving 10 bases between them. This CDR3 spans 13 amino acids. Germline V gene data show CDR1 as SGHVS and CDR2 as FNYEAQ. The CDR3 DNA sequence: TGTGCCAGCAGCTTAGCGGGTAACTCCCCCCAGCATTTT. Encoded protein: CASSLAGNSPQHF.

This chain joins TRBV7-2 and TRBJ2-1; 7 nucleotides agree with TRBD2. CDR3 length: 16 amino acids. Germline assignment: CDR1 SGHTA and CDR2 FQGNSA. V gave up 8 bases and J gave up 0 bases; unmatched junction bases: 10. CDR3 sequence: CASALVGGSSYNEQFF. In nucleotides, the CDR3 is TGTGCCAGCGCTCTTGTGGGGGGGAGCTCCTACAATGAGCAGTTCTTC.

This clonotype was seen only a few times. The chain has TRBV3-1 and TRBJ2-3; D remains unclear. V lost 4 bases and J 6 bases, leaving 8 bases between the germline ends. In germline, CDR1 is LGHDT, CDR2 YNNKEL (reference sequence). This CDR3 region has 12 residues. DNA of the CDR3: TGTGCCAGCAGCCTCGACCCGGATACGCAGTATTTT. Translation gives CASSLDPDTQYF.

The rearrangement joins TRBV2 to TRBJ1-6; D is unclear. This CDR3 spans 15 amino acids. The germline V and J ends were trimmed by 4 bases and 2 bases, with 9 bases remaining between them. The germline V gene encodes CDR1 SNHLY and CDR2 FYNNEI. CDR3 in DNA: TGTGCCAGCAGTGCGGGTAGTACCTATAATTCACCCCTCCACTTT. Translated: CASSAGSTYNSPLHF.

This clonotype was seen many times. This chain links TRBV6-2 or TRBV6-3 with TRBJ2-1; D possibly corresponds to TRBD1 (5 bases). Trimming stripped 2 bases from V and 7 bases from J, with 6 bases between. From germline, CDR1 is MNHEY and CDR2 SVGEGT. There are 12 residues in the CDR3. The chain's CDR3 is CASSYAGNEQFF. The DNA of the CDR3 is TGTGCCAGCAGTTACGCAGGGAATGAGCAGTTCTTC.

The gene calls are TRBV29-1 and TRBJ2-3; D may match TRBD1 or TRBD2 (5 bases each). With 5 bases removed from V and 4 bases from J, the gap between germline ends came to 16 bases. The CDR3 has 14 residues. Germline V gives CDR1 SQVTM, CDR2 ANQGSEA. The CDR3 is CSVQRGTESDTQYF. Here the CDR3 DNA reads TGCAGCGTTCAACGAGGGACGGAATCAGATACGCAGTATTTT.

This clonotype has only a few counts. The V and J genes are TRBV5-1 and TRBJ1-2; possibly TRBD1 for D (6 bases). CDR3 length equals 16 residues. The V gene lost 0 bases and the J gene lost 0 bases, with 12 bases spanning the gap. Germline V gene lookup returns CDR1 SGHRS and CDR2 YFSETQ. Written as DNA, the CDR3 is TGCGCCAGCAGCTTGGAAGCAGGGGTAGCTAACTATGGCTACACCTTC. Its protein is CASSLEAGVANYGYTF.

There are many counts of this clonotype. CDR3 nucleotide sequence: TGTGCCAGCTCACCAACCGTACGGGGTAGCACAGATACGCAGTATTTT. Residues: CASSPTVRGSTDTQYF. This chain uses TRBV18 with TRBJ2-3; D might be TRBD2 (5 bases). The V gene's germline CDR1 is KGHSH and CDR2 LQKENI. Trimming removed 2 bases at V and 0 bases at J, with 12 bases between. CDR3 size: 16 residues.

The chain carries TRBV20-1 and TRBJ1-5; D uncertain. Trimming took off 6 bases at V and 4 bases at J, with 13 bases between the two ends. The CDR3 loop spans 13 amino acids. Germline values: CDR1 DFQATT, CDR2 SNEGSKA (reference sequence). CDR3 protein: CSAGSEWNQPQHF. The CDR3 DNA reads TGCAGTGCCGGGTCCGAATGGAATCAGCCCCAGCATTTT.

The table lists this clonotype with a few counts. V and J are TRBV30 and TRBJ2-3; 7 bases are shared with TRBD2. Germline V gives CDR1 GTSNPN, CDR2 SVGIG (reference sequence). The CDR3 spans 15 residues. Trimming at V came to 0 bases and at J to 2 bases, leaving 5 bases not matched to a gene. CDR3 sequence (DNA): TGTGCCTGGAGTGTACTAGCGATTTCCACAGATACGCAGTATTTT. It codes for CAWSVLAISTDTQYF.

This clonotype was observed a handful of times. One end of the junction is discordant with germline, which a read error may explain. The CDR3 region is CSVSGTGGTDTQYF. The CDR3 DNA follows: TGCAGCGTCTCCGGGACAGGGGGCACCGATACGCAGTATTTT. The genes are TRBV29-1 and TRBJ2-3, with 12 bases identical to TRBD1. The CDR3 length is 14 residues. Germline V gene sequence: CDR1 SQVTM, CDR2 ANQGSEA.

The rearrangement uses TRBV12-3 or TRBV12-4 and TRBJ1-1; no reliable D call. The ends were cut back, 0 bases at V and 8 bases at J, with 13 bases in the middle. CDR3 size: 14 residues. CDR3 in amino acids: CASSLALGIQEAFF. CDR3 in DNA: TGTGCCAGCAGTTTAGCGCTGGGTATCCAAGAAGCTTTCTTT.

The chain employs TRBV4-3 and TRBJ1-1; a possible D gene is TRBD1 (6 bases). Per germline, CDR1 LGHNA and CDR2 YSLEER. V gave up 0 bases and J gave up 9 bases, with 8 bases separating them. The CDR3 totals 12 residues. Here the CDR3 DNA reads TGCGCCAGCAGCCAAGATGGGGGGCAAGCTTTCTTT. Its translation: CASSQDGGQAFF.

This clonotype was observed a few times. The chain couples TRBV2 to TRBJ2-1, with D unclear. Looked up from germline, CDR1 is SNHLY and CDR2 is FYNNEI. This CDR3 contains 15 residues. V was clipped by 6 bases and J by 0 bases, with 12 bases between them. CDR3 nucleotides: TGTGCCAGCAGACCTGATCTGGGCTCCTACAATGAGCAGTTCTTC. Translated, it gives CASRPDLGSYNEQFF.

This clonotype was counted only a few times. The chain combines TRBV11-2 with TRBJ1-2; no firm D call. Germline CDR1 SGHAT, CDR2 FQNNGV. Trimming took 3 bases from V and 3 from J, leaving 8 bases between them. The CDR3 length is 13 residues. CDR3 nucleotide sequence: TGTGCCAGCAGCTTGTCAAGGGACTATGGCTACACCTTC. Residues: CASSLSRDYGYTF.

The V call is TRBV19, the J call TRBJ1-4, with a possible D match to TRBD1 (6 bases). V was pared by 6 bases and J by 5 bases, with 16 bases between. The length of the CDR3 is 15 residues. The germline V gene encodes CDR1 LNHDA and CDR2 SQIVND (reference sequence). The CDR3 spells CASSRAYRANEKLFF. CDR3 in DNA: TGTGCCAGTAGCCGAGCCTACAGGGCGAATGAAAAACTGTTTTTT.